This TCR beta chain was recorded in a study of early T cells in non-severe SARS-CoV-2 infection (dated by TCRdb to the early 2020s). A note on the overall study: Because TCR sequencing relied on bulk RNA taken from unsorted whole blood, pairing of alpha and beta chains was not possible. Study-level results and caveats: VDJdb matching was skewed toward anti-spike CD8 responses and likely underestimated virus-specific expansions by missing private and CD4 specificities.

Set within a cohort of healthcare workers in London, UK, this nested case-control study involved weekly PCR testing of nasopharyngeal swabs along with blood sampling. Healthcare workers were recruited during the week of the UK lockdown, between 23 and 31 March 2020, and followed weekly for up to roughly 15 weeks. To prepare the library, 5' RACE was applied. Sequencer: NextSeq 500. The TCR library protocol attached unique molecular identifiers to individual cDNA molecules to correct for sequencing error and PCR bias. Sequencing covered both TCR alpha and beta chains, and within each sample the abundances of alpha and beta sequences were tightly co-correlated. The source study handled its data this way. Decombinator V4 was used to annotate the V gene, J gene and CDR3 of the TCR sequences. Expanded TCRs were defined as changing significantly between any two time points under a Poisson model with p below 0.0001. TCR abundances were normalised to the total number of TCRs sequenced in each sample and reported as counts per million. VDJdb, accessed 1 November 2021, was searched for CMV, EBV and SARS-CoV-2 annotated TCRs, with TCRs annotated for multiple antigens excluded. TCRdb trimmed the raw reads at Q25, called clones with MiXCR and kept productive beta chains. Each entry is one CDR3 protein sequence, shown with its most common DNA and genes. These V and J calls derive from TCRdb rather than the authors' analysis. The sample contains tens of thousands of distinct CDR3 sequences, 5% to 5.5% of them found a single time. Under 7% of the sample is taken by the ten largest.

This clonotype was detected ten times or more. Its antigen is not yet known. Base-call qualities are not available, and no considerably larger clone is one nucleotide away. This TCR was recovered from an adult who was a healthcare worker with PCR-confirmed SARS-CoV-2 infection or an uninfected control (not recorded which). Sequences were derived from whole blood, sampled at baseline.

The DNA reads as follows: TGCAGTGCCCGGACAGGCCTCCTTTCTAGCACAGATACGCAGTATTTT. It translates as CSARTGLLSSTDTQYF. Recombination connected TRBV20-1 to TRBJ2-3; the central 7 bases match TRBD1. From cysteine to phenylalanine, the CDR3 is 16 amino acids long. Only CDR3 DNA remains: 48 bases, in frame from the first base. Taken from the germline V gene (reference sequence), the CDR1 and CDR2 loops are DFQATT and SNEGSKA. Ends trimmed: V by 6 bases, J by 0 bases; bases unmatched to a gene: 12.